Listed below are T cell receptor beta chains from one sample, sequenced in a study of shared clonotypes between healthy human individuals. Produced via immunoSEQ multiplex PCR; TCRdb's table is partial and in-frame only. This repertoire shows approximately 500,000 clones, almost 97% found once; its top ten account for approximately 0.06%. Sample: naive CD4+ T cells sorted from blood. All receptors derive from a woman in her thirties in good health. The CDR3 runs from the conserved cysteine through the conserved F or W. The D gene is left open where the match is weak. Clone size is given for some rows only: seen once, a few or many times, or a class if the clone is expanded.

J gene	V gene	CDR3 length	D gene	clone size	CDR3 protein	CDR3 DNA
TRBJ2-3	TRBV5-8	16	-	-	CASSKGTSTSTDTQYF	TGTGCCAGCAGCAAAGGGACTTCAACTAGCACAGATACGCAGTATTTT
TRBJ2-3	TRBV28	13	-	-	CASSLIVPDTQYF	TGTGCCAGCAGTTTAATTGTCCCAGATACGCAGTATTTT
TRBJ2-3	TRBV19	15	TRBD1	once	CASSKGQGFTDTQYF	TGTGCCAGTAGTAAGGGACAGGGGTTCACAGATACGCAGTATTTT
TRBJ1-4	TRBV29-1	15	-	-	CSVPLLTATNEKLFF	TGCAGCGTTCCCCTCCTGACAGCAACTAATGAAAAACTGTTTTTT
TRBJ2-7	TRBV18	13	-	-	CASSPPIRREQYF	TGTGCCAGCTCACCACCGATTAGAAGGGAGCAGTACTTC
TRBJ2-1	TRBV9	16	-	-	CASSVGWAGTYNEQFF	TGTGCCAGCAGCGTAGGTTGGGCGGGCACCTACAATGAGCAGTTCTTC
TRBJ1-2	TRBV18	18	TRBD1	-	CASSPGRRQGPLTYGYTF	TGTGCCAGCTCACCTGGTCGCCGACAGGGCCCGCTTACTTATGGCTACACCTTC
TRBJ1-4	TRBV7-9	13	-	-	CASSPQAPAKLFF	TGTGCCAGCAGCCCACAGGCCCCGGCGAAACTGTTTTTT
TRBJ1-1	TRBV7-3	15	-	-	CASSLTYQGGTEAFF	TGTGCCAGCAGCTTAACGTACCAGGGTGGGACTGAAGCTTTCTTT
TRBJ1-2	TRBV29-1	12	TRBD1	-	CSVERQGDGYTF	TGCAGCGTTGAGCGGCAGGGGGATGGCTACACCTTC
TRBJ2-3	TRBV27	16	TRBD2	-	CASSFSPAGGRDTQYF	TGTGCCAGCAGTTTTTCCCCAGCGGGAGGTCGCGATACGCAGTATTTT
TRBJ1-1	TRBV7-2	18	TRBD1	-	CASSTPEGYRGRGTEAFF	TGTGCCAGCAGCACACCGGAGGGGTATAGGGGGCGAGGGACTGAAGCTTTCTTT
TRBJ1-6	TRBV28	15	-	once	CASSLEGTPGSPLHF	TGTGCCAGCAGTTTAGAGGGGACCCCGGGATCACCCCTCCACTTT
TRBJ2-1	TRBV6-1	14	-	-	CAYSGASGTGEQFF	TGTGCCTACTCGGGGGCTAGCGGGACAGGGGAGCAGTTCTTC
TRBJ2-7	TRBV5-1	13	-	-	CASSLAPPGEQYF	TGCGCCAGCAGTCTAGCCCCCCCGGGCGAGCAGTACTTC
TRBJ2-7	TRBV7-9	15	-	-	CASSLLQGFGYEQYF	TGTGCCAGCAGCTTATTACAGGGTTTTGGCTACGAGCAGTACTTC
TRBJ1-5	TRBV19	14	-	-	CASSQGTLNQPQHF	TGTGCCAGTTCGCAGGGGACACTTAATCAGCCCCAGCATTTT
TRBJ1-4	TRBV2	16	-	-	CASSSGQPTTNEKLFF	TGTGCCAGCAGTTCAGGACAGCCTACAACTAATGAAAAACTGTTTTTT
TRBJ1-4	TRBV5-4	15	-	-	CASSIGAGFGEKLFF	TGTGCCAGCAGCATTGGGGCAGGGTTTGGCGAAAAACTGTTTTTT
TRBJ2-3	TRBV4-1	15	-	-	CASSQDNPGTDTQYF	TGCGCCAGCAGCCAAGATAACCCGGGCACAGATACGCAGTATTTT
TRBJ2-1	TRBV6-5	15	-	-	CASSPGLLTYNEQFF	TGTGCCAGCAGTCCCGGGCTTTTGACCTACAATGAGCAGTTCTTC
TRBJ1-1	TRBV19	14	-	few	CASSIRAVNTEAFF	TGTGCCAGTAGTATAAGGGCAGTTAACACTGAAGCTTTCTTT
TRBJ1-1	TRBV6-5	14	-	-	CASSYGGMNTEAFF	TGTGCCAGCAGTTACGGGGGTATGAACACTGAAGCTTTCTTT
TRBJ1-2	TRBV28	13	TRBD1	once	CASSTGTGNGYTF	TGTGCCAGCAGTACCGGGACAGGGAATGGCTACACCTTC